Listed here are 26 T cell receptor beta chains from one sample, sequenced in a study of blood T cell repertoires in COVID-19 (TCRdb year 2020). Libraries were built with the immunoSEQ multiplex PCR assay. Entries here come from immuneACCESS through TCRdb and include only in-frame sequences with V and J called. Some clones fail to appear in such tables; in the studies checked, an unresolved V gene covers under half of the shortfall, and the cause of the remainder is unknown. In this sample the table shows 90,000 to 140,000 clones, about three quarters of which occur a single time. 15% to 20% of the sample is held by the ten biggest clonotypes. The sequencing input was peripheral blood. The receptors shown here come from an older woman with acute or convalescent COVID-19.

V and J are TRBV20-1 and TRBJ1-2; D is unclear. The CDR3 totals 12 residues. CDR1 is DFQATT, CDR2 SNEGSKA, per germline (reference sequence). V lost 3 bases and J 5 bases, leaving 10 bases between the germline ends. CDR3 sequence reads: CSASGTEYGYTF. The CDR3, as DNA: TGCAGTGCTAGTGGTACGGAGTATGGCTACACCTTC.

This clone was seen once. The gene calls are TRBV14 and TRBJ2-1; 7 nucleotides agree with TRBD2. The junction had 18 bases not matched to a gene; V was cut back by 1 base and J by 3 bases. Germline lookup yields CDR1 SGHDN and CDR2 FVKESK. The CDR3 is made up of 20 amino acids. CDR3: CASSQARRSGAAIFYNEQFF. The CDR3 DNA is TGTGCCAGCAGCCAAGCCCGAAGGAGCGGGGCGGCGATCTTCTACAATGAGCAGTTCTTC.

The chain has TRBV12-5 and TRBJ1-5; D remains ambiguous. The CDR3 has 13 amino acids. Germline V gene data show CDR1 as LGHNT and CDR2 as FRNRAP. The V gene lost 6 bases and the J gene lost 3 bases, with 9 bases spanning the gap. As DNA, the CDR3 is TGTGCTAGTGGCCTCGAGGACAATCAGCCCCAGCATTTT. Translated, it gives CASGLEDNQPQHF.

This clone was observed at least ten times. The chain links TRBV7-8 to TRBJ1-1; a weak D match, TRBD1 (5 bases). V lost 1 base, J lost 11 bases, and 11 bases lay in between. CDR3 length: 12 amino acids. Germline V gene data show CDR1 as SGHVS and CDR2 as FQNEAQ. CDR3 loop: CASSLVRQMAFF. The DNA for the CDR3 is TGTGCCAGCAGCTTAGTCCGACAGATGGCTTTCTTT.

The chain uses TRBV5-4 and TRBJ2-5, with 7 bases fitting TRBD2. The length of the CDR3 is 16 residues. CDR1 SGHNT and CDR2 YYREEE come from the germline V gene (reference sequence). The V gene end was trimmed by 0 bases and the J gene end by 5 bases; junction bases not matched to a gene: 10. The CDR3 loop reads CASSLVGLGEGETQYF. The CDR3 DNA is TGTGCCAGCAGCTTGGTTGGACTAGGGGAGGGGGAGACCCAGTACTTC.

The gene calls are TRBV30 and TRBJ1-6, with a possible D match to TRBD1 (5 bases). Trimming removed 5 bases at V and 7 bases at J, with 18 bases between. This CDR3 has 15 amino acids. Germline V CDR1 and CDR2: GTSNPN, SVGIG (reference sequence). The CDR3 coding sequence is TGTGCCTGGGGGGCAGGGCGTTCGGGCAATTCACCCCTCCACTTT. Translated, it gives CAWGAGRSGNSPLHF.

The chain links TRBV5-1 to TRBJ2-5; a weak D match, TRBD1 (6 bases). Looked up from germline, CDR1 is SGHRS and CDR2 is YFSETQ. The CDR3 extends over 15 amino acids. V lost 0 bases and J lost 4, with 13 bases in between. CDR3 bases: TGCGCCAGCAGCTTGGCGGGGACACTCCCAGAGACCCAGTACTTC. Residues: CASSLAGTLPETQYF.

The V and J genes are TRBV29-1 and TRBJ1-2; D not certain. The V gene's germline CDR1 is SQVTM and CDR2 ANQGSEA. Trimming stripped 4 bases from V and 4 bases from J, with 16 bases between. The CDR3 consists of 14 residues. The CDR3: CSVVKEAAGYGYTF. CDR3 in DNA: TGCAGCGTTGTCAAGGAGGCGGCAGGCTATGGCTACACCTTC.

V is TRBV1 and J is TRBJ1-3; the table calls TRBD1, which could not be checked here. TRBV1 is a pseudogene locus. This CDR3 is built from 17 residues. This chain's CDR3 is CTSSTHPGQGLRNTIYF. For the CDR3, the DNA is TGCACCAGCAGCACTCACCCGGGACAGGGGCTCAGAAACACCATATATTTT.

This chain connects TRBV7-2 to TRBJ1-6, with 7 nucleotides matching TRBD1. Germline values: CDR1 SGHTA, CDR2 FQGNSA. The J segment lost 7 bases and the V segment lost 2 bases, leaving 8 bases of the junction unmatched. CDR3 length: 16 amino acids. The CDR3 DNA reads TGTGCCAGCAGCTTACGTGAAGGGGGCACGAATTCACCCCTCCACTTT. Encoded protein: CASSLREGGTNSPLHF.

The J gene is TRBJ1-6, the V gene TRBV27, with 7 nucleotides matching TRBD1. Germline V gives CDR1 MNHEY, CDR2 SMNVEV (reference sequence). The CDR3 spans 14 residues. With 3 bases clipped from V and 7 bases from J, the junction kept 3 bases outside the gene matches. CDR3 region: CASSFPTGNSPLHF. In nucleotides, the CDR3 is TGTGCCAGCAGTTTTCCGACAGGGAATTCACCCCTCCACTTT.

This clone was picked up a small number of times. This sequence joins TRBV5-6 and TRBJ1-5, with 10 bases matching TRBD1. Per germline, CDR1 SGHDT and CDR2 YYEEEE. V shed 0 bases, J shed 3 bases, and the junction held 3 bases outside the gene matches. The CDR3 is 16 amino acids. CDR3 in amino acids: CASSLDGTGDNQPQHF. The CDR3 nucleotides read TGTGCCAGCAGCTTGGATGGGACAGGGGACAATCAGCCCCAGCATTTT.

This chain links TRBV14 with TRBJ2-3, with unresolved D. The CDR3 runs 17 residues. The V end lost 2 bases, the J end lost 0 bases, and 15 bases lay between the germline ends. Germline V lookup: CDR1 SGHDN, CDR2 FVKESK. The CDR3 protein is CASSQKWSATSTDTQYF. CDR3 nucleotide sequence: TGTGCCAGCAGCCAAAAGTGGTCGGCGACTAGCACAGATACGCAGTATTTT.

Notes on this clone: Its ends do not fully match the called genes, so a read error is possible. V usage is TRBV5-8 and J usage is TRBJ1-4; TRBD1 matches 9 bases. CDR1 and CDR2 (germline): SGHTS, YDEGEE. The CDR3 is made up of 13 amino acids. CDR3 amino acids: CASSLFADRGIFF. CDR3 coding DNA: TGTGCCAGCAGCTTGTTTGCGGACAGGGGAATTTTCTTT.

The chain recombines TRBV7-2 with TRBJ2-7, with D possibly being TRBD2 (5 bases). The germline CDR1 and CDR2 sequences are SGHTA and FQGNSA. CDR3 size: 14 residues. V lost 5 bases and J lost 1, with 12 bases in between. The CDR3 DNA sequence: TGTGCCAGCAGCCCCCAGGCGGGTTCCTACGAGCAGTACTTC. Translated, it gives CASSPQAGSYEQYF.

The chain employs TRBV10-3 and TRBJ2-7; the D gene is possibly TRBD2 (5 bases). V lost 0 bases to trimming and J lost 1 base, with 16 bases between them. Looked up from germline, CDR1 is ENHRY and CDR2 is SYGVKD. The CDR3 length is 17 residues. The CDR3 DNA follows: TGTGCCATCAGTGAGTCGAAGTTTGGACTCCAGTCCTACGAGCAGTACTTC. Protein sequence: CAISESKFGLQSYEQYF.

The chain combines TRBV6-6 with TRBJ2-1, with D unclear. The V end lost 2 bases, the J end lost 2 bases, and 10 bases lay between the germline ends. Germline V gene sequence: CDR1 MNHNY, CDR2 SVGAGI (reference sequence). This CDR3 spans 15 amino acids. As DNA, the CDR3 is TGTGCCAGCAGTTACGACTCACGTGCCTACAATGAGCAGTTCTTC. This translates into CASSYDSRAYNEQFF.

Concerning this clone itself: The germline gene is not matched at one end of the junction; a read error may be the cause. The chain recombines TRBV6-1 with TRBJ1-2; D not resolved. This CDR3 comprises 15 residues. Germline CDR1 MNHNS, CDR2 SASEGT. The CDR3 sequence is CASRDGVSRNYGYTF. CDR3 sequence (DNA): TGTGCCAGCCGTGATGGTGTATCCAGAAACTATGGCTACACCTTC.

The rearrangement joins TRBV10-3 to TRBJ1-2; maybe TRBD1 (6 bases). V lost 8 bases to trimming and J lost 3 bases, with 13 bases between them. This CDR3 is 13 amino acids long. The germline V gene encodes CDR1 ENHRY and CDR2 SYGVKD. The CDR3 region is CAIGSGDDYGYTF. In nucleotides, the CDR3 is TGTGCCATCGGGTCAGGGGATGACTATGGCTACACCTTC.

The J gene is TRBJ2-3, the V gene TRBV18; 7 bases are a match to TRBD1. The CDR3 loop spans 14 amino acids. Germline-derived CDR1 and CDR2 are KGHSH and LQKENI. V dropped 5 bases and J dropped 2; count of bases not matched to a gene: 4. DNA for the CDR3: TGTGCCAGCTCATTGACAGGGACCACAGATACGCAGTATTTT. Protein: CASSLTGTTDTQYF.

This clone was detected only a few times. The chain combines TRBV6-4 with TRBJ1-1; TRBD1 matches at 9 bases. The germline V gene encodes CDR1 MRHNA and CDR2 SNTAGT. V dropped 4 bases and J dropped 4; count of bases not matched to a gene: 7. The CDR3 extends over 15 amino acids. CDR3 bases: TGTGCCAGCAGTGCCTCCGCGACAGGGGGCACTGAAGCTTTCTTT. It encodes CASSASATGGTEAFF.

This sequence joins TRBV10-3 and TRBJ1-2; D unclear. CDR3 length: 15 residues. CDR1 ENHRY and CDR2 SYGVKD come from the germline V gene. Trimming removed 7 bases at V and 0 bases at J, with 15 bases between. The CDR3 nucleotides read TGTGCCATCACGGCAGGTAGTACACCTAACTATGGCTACACCTTC. Amino acids: CAITAGSTPNYGYTF.

The rearrangement links TRBV9 to TRBJ1-5; 11 bases fit TRBD1. The ends lost 3 bases at V and 4 bases at J; junction bases unmatched: 6. The CDR3 covers 16 residues. Germline V CDR1 and CDR2: SGDLS, YYNGEE. CDR3 sequence: CASSAGGTGGNQPQHF. In nucleotides, the CDR3 is TGTGCCAGCAGCGCGGGAGGGACAGGGGGGAATCAGCCCCAGCATTTT.

J is TRBJ2-5 and V is TRBV30, with 9 bases that match TRBD2. This CDR3 is built from 17 residues. Trimming took 2 bases from V and 4 from J; bases not matched to a gene: 14. In germline, CDR1 is GTSNPN, CDR2 SVGIG (reference sequence). The CDR3 sequence: CAWSPPRPRAGGETQYF. The CDR3 DNA follows: TGTGCCTGGAGTCCACCTCGTCCACGAGCGGGGGGAGAGACCCAGTACTTC.

The chain has TRBV6-2 or TRBV6-3 and TRBJ2-7; TRBD1 might be the D (6 bases). V lost 5 bases to trimming and J lost 9 bases, with 14 bases between them. The germline V gene has CDR1 MNHEY and CDR2 SVGEGT. The CDR3 is 12 residues long. CDR3 DNA: TGTGCCAGCAGTCGACTGGAGACAGGGCAGTACTTC. Translating gives CASSRLETGQYF.

This clone was counted between two and nine times. The V and J genes are TRBV5-6 and TRBJ2-7, with D unclear. CDR1 and CDR2 (germline): SGHDT, YYEEEE. This CDR3 spans 13 amino acids. V lost 2 bases and J 2 bases, leaving 8 bases between the germline ends. The CDR3 loop reads CASSFGETYEQYF. The CDR3 bases are TGTGCCAGCAGCTTTGGAGAGACCTACGAGCAGTACTTC.